Shown below are 13 T cell receptor beta chains from a single sample sequenced in a study of blood T cell repertoires in COVID-19. Sequencing used immunoSEQ multiplex PCR; TCRdb keeps in-frame clones, though not all of them. Of roughly 100,000 clones in the sample, roughly 82% were seen once. Sequencing used peripheral blood. These receptors all stem from a human donor in a cohort sampled during active COVID-19.

The rearrangement joins TRBV30 to TRBJ2-5, with 9 bases that match TRBD2. This CDR3 is built from 15 residues. The junction had 7 bases not matched to a gene; V was cut back by 0 bases and J by 5 bases. Germline V CDR1 and CDR2: GTSNPN, SVGIG (reference sequence). CDR3 nucleotides: TGTGCCTGGAGTGTTGTTGGGCGGGGGGGCGAGACCCAGTACTTC. Translating gives CAWSVVGRGGETQYF.

For this clone: The identical CDR3 is also encoded by other nucleotide sequences in the sample. The chain recombines TRBV19 with TRBJ1-2; D gene unclear. The CDR3 is made up of 14 amino acids. Germline CDR1 reads LNHDA; CDR2 reads SQIVND (reference sequence). V lost 0 bases and J 2 bases, leaving 7 bases between the germline ends. The CDR3 coding sequence is TGTGCCAGTAGTATAGAGGGCAGAAACTATGGCTACACCTTC. It translates to CASSIEGRNYGYTF.

The J gene is TRBJ1-3, the V gene TRBV10-3; 10 nucleotides line up with TRBD1. Trimming cost V 6 bases and J 2 bases; bases outside gene matches: 4. Germline V CDR1 and CDR2: ENHRY, SYGVKD. The CDR3 contains 15 residues. The CDR3 sequence: CAIRGTGAAGNTIYF. CDR3 in DNA: TGTGCCATCAGGGGGACAGGGGCGGCTGGAAACACCATATATTTT.

The chain has TRBV7-9 and TRBJ1-1; D unresolved. The CDR3 length is 11 residues. Looked up from germline, CDR1 is SEHNR and CDR2 is FQNEAQ (reference sequence). Trimming took off 3 bases at V and 5 bases at J, with 4 bases between the two ends. The CDR3 nucleotides are TGTGCCAGCAGCTTTATGACTGAAGCTTTCTTT. Translated: CASSFMTEAFF.

DNA of the CDR3: TGCGCCAGCAGCCGTCGGGGGGGTGGTTCCTACGAGCAGTACTTC. Protein: CASSRRGGGSYEQYF. The chain couples TRBV5-1 to TRBJ2-7, with 8 bases aligning to TRBD2. The CDR3 length is 15 residues. Germline V gene data show CDR1 as SGHRS and CDR2 as YFSETQ. J was trimmed by 1 base and V by 4 bases; bases with no gene match: 7.

V is TRBV5-8 and J is TRBJ1-4; TRBD1 agrees at 8 bases. Germline V CDR1 and CDR2: SGHTS, YDEGEE. The V segment lost 0 bases and the J segment 1 base; nucleotides outside the gene matches: 8. The CDR3 runs 18 residues. CDR3 nucleotide sequence: TGTGCCAGCAGCTTGGAGGCCCGGGACAGGTTAACTAATGAAAAACTGTTTTTT. This translates into CASSLEARDRLTNEKLFF. The full variable domain, its missing parts supplied by reference TRBV5-8 and TRBJ1-4, is EAGVTQSPTHLIKTRGQQATLRCSPISGHTSVYWYQQALGLGLQFLLWYDEGEERNRGNFPPRFSGRQFPNYSSELNVNALELEDSALYLCASSLEARDRLTNEKLFFGSGTQLSVL.

Only a few counts were recorded for this clone. The V call is TRBV10-3, the J call TRBJ2-7; TRBD1 aligns across 7 bases. The V gene end was trimmed by 6 bases and the J gene end by 0 bases; junction bases not matched to a gene: 2. This CDR3 has 13 residues. Looked up from germline, CDR1 is ENHRY and CDR2 is SYGVKD. CDR3 in amino acids: CAIRGTASYEQYF. The CDR3 DNA reads TGTGCCATCAGGGGGACAGCCTCCTACGAGCAGTACTTC.

This clone showed up just a few times. The chain carries TRBV21-1 and TRBJ1-4. TRBV21-1 is a listed pseudogene. The CDR3 contains 14 residues. As DNA, the CDR3 is TGTGCCAGCAGCTCACCCCCCCGCGATGAAAAACTGTTTTTT. Translated: CASSSPPRDEKLFF.

CDR3 DNA sequence: TGTGCCAGCAGTTACCTCGGGACTGGGAAAAACACTGAAGCTTTCTTT. Amino acid sequence: CASSYLGTGKNTEAFF. The V gene is TRBV6-5, the J gene TRBJ1-1; D perhaps matches TRBD1 (5 bases). Germline V CDR1 and CDR2: MNHEY, SVGAGI. The V end lost 2 bases, the J end lost 2 bases, and 15 bases lay between the germline ends. The CDR3 length is 16 residues.

This sequence joins TRBV7-8 and TRBJ2-3; 9 nucleotides line up with TRBD2. The length of the CDR3 is 16 residues. Losses at the gene ends were 2 bases for V and 1 base for J; bases not matched to a gene: 4. The germline V gene encodes CDR1 SGHVS and CDR2 FQNEAQ. The CDR3 nucleotides read TGTGCCAGCAGCTTACGACTAGCGGTGGGCACAGATACGCAGTATTTT. It translates to CASSLRLAVGTDTQYF.

As to this clone: The junction does not match germline at one end; this may be a read error. The V call is TRBV27, the J call TRBJ2-3; 7 bases align to TRBD2. The CDR3 is 13 residues long. The germline gives CDR1 MNHEY, CDR2 SMNVEV (reference sequence). CDR3 amino acids: CASSLTSTDTQYF. The CDR3 region has the DNA TGTGCCAGCAGTTTGACTAGCACCGATACGCAGTATTTT.

V usage is TRBV30 and J usage is TRBJ2-7; D might be TRBD1 (5 bases). CDR3 size: 11 residues. Deletions cut 6 bases from V and 4 bases from J, with 10 bases between. Germline loops: CDR1 GTSNPN, CDR2 SVGIG (reference sequence). CDR3 region: CACRTNYEQYF. The CDR3 bases are TGTGCCTGCAGGACAAATTACGAGCAGTACTTC.

The rearrangement uses TRBV6-2 or TRBV6-3 and TRBJ2-7, with no clear D. V was pared by 2 bases and J by 5 bases, with 13 bases between. Germline V CDR1 and CDR2: MNHEY, SVGEGT. This CDR3 has 14 residues. The CDR3 here is CASSYAQLRNEQYF. The CDR3 bases are TGTGCCAGCAGTTACGCGCAACTAAGAAACGAGCAGTACTTC.